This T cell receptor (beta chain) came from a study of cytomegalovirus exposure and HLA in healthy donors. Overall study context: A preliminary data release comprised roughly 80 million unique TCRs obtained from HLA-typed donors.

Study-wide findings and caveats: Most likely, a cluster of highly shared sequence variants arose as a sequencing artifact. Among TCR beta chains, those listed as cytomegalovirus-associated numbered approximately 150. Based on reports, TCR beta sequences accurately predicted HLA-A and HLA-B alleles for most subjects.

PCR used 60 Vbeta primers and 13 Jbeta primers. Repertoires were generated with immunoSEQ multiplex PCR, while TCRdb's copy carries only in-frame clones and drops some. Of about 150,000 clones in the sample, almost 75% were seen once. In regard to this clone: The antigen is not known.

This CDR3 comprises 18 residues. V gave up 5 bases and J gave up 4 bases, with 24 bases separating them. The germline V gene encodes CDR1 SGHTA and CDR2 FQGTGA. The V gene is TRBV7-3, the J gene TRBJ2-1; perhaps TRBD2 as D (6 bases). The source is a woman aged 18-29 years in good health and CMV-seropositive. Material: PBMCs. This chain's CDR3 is CASSPGGVTSIIYNEQFF. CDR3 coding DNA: TGTGCCAGCAGCCCCGGAGGGGTCACTAGTATCATTTACAATGAGCAGTTCTTC.